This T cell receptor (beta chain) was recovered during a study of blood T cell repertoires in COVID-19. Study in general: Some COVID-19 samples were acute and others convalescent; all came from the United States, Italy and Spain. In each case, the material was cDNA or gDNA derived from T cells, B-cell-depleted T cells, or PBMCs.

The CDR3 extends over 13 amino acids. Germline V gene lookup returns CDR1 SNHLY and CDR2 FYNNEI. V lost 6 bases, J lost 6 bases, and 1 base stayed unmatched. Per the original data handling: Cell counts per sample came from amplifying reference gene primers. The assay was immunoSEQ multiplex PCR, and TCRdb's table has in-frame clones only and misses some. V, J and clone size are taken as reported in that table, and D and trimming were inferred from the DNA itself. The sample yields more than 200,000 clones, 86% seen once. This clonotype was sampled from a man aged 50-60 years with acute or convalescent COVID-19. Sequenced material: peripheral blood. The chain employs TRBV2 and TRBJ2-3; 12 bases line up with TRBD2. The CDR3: CASSGLAGDTQYF. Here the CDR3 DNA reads TGTGCCAGCAGCGGACTAGCGGGGGATACGCAGTATTTT.